These 13 T cell receptor beta chains were sequenced from one sample in a study of shared clonotypes between healthy human individuals. Sequencing was performed with immunoSEQ multiplex PCR; in TCRdb, only in-frame clones are kept and a portion is missing. The sample lists 450,000 to 500,000 clones, around 80% occurring once. Sequencing used PBMCs. Every receptor here comes from a middle-aged woman in good health. Some clones in this sample may be carry-over from other donors' samples.

The rearrangement joins TRBV25-1 to TRBJ2-3; 10 bases line up with TRBD2. CDR3 length equals 14 residues. Germline V CDR1 and CDR2: MGHDK, SYGVNS. Trimming at V came to 4 bases and at J to 3 bases, leaving 1 base not matched to a gene. The CDR3: CASSVGLATDTQYF. CDR3 DNA: TGTGCCAGCAGTGTGGGACTAGCGACAGATACGCAGTATTTT.

The chain joins TRBV28 to TRBJ2-1; a weak D match, TRBD2 (5 bases). From germline, CDR1 is MDHEN and CDR2 SYDVKM. The CDR3 is 13 residues long. V was trimmed by 6 bases and J by 12 bases, leaving 18 bases between them. The CDR3 here is CASRPGGSDVQFF. The CDR3 DNA is TGTGCCAGCAGGCCCGGAGGTTCGGATGTGCAGTTCTTC.

The rearrangement joins TRBV28 to TRBJ2-5; D perhaps matches TRBD2 (5 bases). Germline V gene data show CDR1 as MDHEN and CDR2 as SYDVKM. The V gene lost 2 bases and the J gene lost 7 bases, with 14 bases spanning the gap. CDR3 length: 14 amino acids. The CDR3 protein is CASSLVGSGRTQYF. Here the CDR3 DNA reads TGTGCCAGCAGTTTAGTAGGGTCGGGGAGGACCCAGTACTTC.

The chain recombines TRBV7-2 with TRBJ2-5; 8 bases map to TRBD2. Germline V gives CDR1 SGHTA, CDR2 FQGNSA. The CDR3 has 16 amino acids. The V and J ends lost 1 base and 5 bases, in that order; junction bases with no gene match: 9. The CDR3 reads CASSLVASGLGETQYF. The CDR3 bases are TGTGCCAGCAGCTTAGTGGCTAGCGGGTTGGGGGAGACCCAGTACTTC.

The V gene is TRBV5-4, the J gene TRBJ2-5, with a weak D call TRBD1 (6 bases). CDR3 size: 12 residues. The germline V gene has CDR1 SGHNT and CDR2 YYREEE (reference sequence). The V end lost 7 bases, the J end lost 2 bases, and 9 bases lay between the germline ends. CDR3 in DNA: TGTGCCAGCCGGGACACACAAGAGACCCAGTACTTC. Translated: CASRDTQETQYF.

This clone was picked up one time. The V gene is TRBV27, the J gene TRBJ2-7; 13 nucleotides match TRBD2. The CDR3 is 15 amino acids. The trim removed 5 bases at V and 7 bases at J, leaving 8 bases unmatched. The germline V gene has CDR1 MNHEY and CDR2 SMNVEV (reference sequence). The CDR3 coding sequence is TGTGCCAGCAGTCCAGGACTAGCGGGAGTGGATGAGCAGTACTTC. As protein: CASSPGLAGVDEQYF.

This rearrangement joins TRBV2 to TRBJ1-5; 7 bases are a match to TRBD1. There are 14 residues in the CDR3. Germline CDR1 is SNHLY and CDR2 is FYNNEI. The ends lost 2 bases at V and 5 bases at J; junction bases unmatched: 3. The CDR3 DNA reads as TGTGCCAGCAGTGAAACAGGGGTCGATCAGCCCCAGCATTTT. Protein: CASSETGVDQPQHF.

The chain links TRBV28 to TRBJ2-3; D remains unclear. The V end lost 1 base, the J end lost 5 bases, and 4 bases lay between the germline ends. The germline V gene has CDR1 MDHEN and CDR2 SYDVKM. This CDR3 is built from 12 residues. CDR3 in amino acids: CASSLLGDTQYF. The CDR3 nucleotides read TGTGCCAGCAGTTTATTAGGAGATACGCAGTATTTT.

The rearrangement joins TRBV5-1 to TRBJ2-3; 8 bases align to TRBD2. Germline CDR1 SGHRS, CDR2 YFSETQ. Trimming at V came to 1 base and at J to 6 bases, leaving 4 bases not matched to a gene. This CDR3 comprises 14 residues. For the CDR3, the DNA is TGCGCCAGCAGCTTGTCCGGGAGGGAGGATACGCAGTATTTT. Protein sequence: CASSLSGREDTQYF.

The chain couples TRBV19 to TRBJ2-2; possibly TRBD1 for D (7 bases). V lost 4 bases to trimming and J lost 4 bases, with 16 bases between them. CDR1 is LNHDA, CDR2 SQIVND, per germline (reference sequence). The length of the CDR3 is 16 residues. The CDR3 here is CASSTFPGGTTGELFF. CDR3 DNA: TGTGCCAGTAGTACCTTCCCAGGGGGGACCACCGGGGAGCTGTTTTTT.

In its sample, this clone was seen a few times. This same CDR3 is encoded by further DNA sequences in the sample. The chain couples TRBV29-1 to TRBJ2-1, with 14 bases aligning to TRBD2. Germline loops: CDR1 SQVTM, CDR2 ANQGSEA. This CDR3 comprises 16 residues. J gave up 4 bases and V 3 bases, and 5 bases lay outside the gene matches. The CDR3 DNA follows: TGCAGCGTTGAGTCCGGGACTAGCGGGAGTTACAATGAGCAGTTCTTC. Encoded protein: CSVESGTSGSYNEQFF.

V and J are TRBV27 and TRBJ2-7; no clear D. This CDR3 spans 14 amino acids. V shed 6 bases and J shed 3 bases, with 15 bases lying between them. The germline V gene has CDR1 MNHEY and CDR2 SMNVEV (reference sequence). For the CDR3, the DNA is TGTGCCAGCAGACCCCTCGGACGGAACTACGAGCAGTACTTC. It yields the protein CASRPLGRNYEQYF.

The chain recombines TRBV27 with TRBJ2-1; 9 bases agree with TRBD2. The CDR3 length is 15 residues. With V trimmed by 6 bases and J by 6 bases, 9 bases remained unmatched. Germline loops: CDR1 MNHEY, CDR2 SMNVEV (reference sequence). The CDR3 DNA is TGTGCCAGCAGCCAAGCGGGAGGAGCAACCAATGAGCAGTTCTTC. Translation: CASSQAGGATNEQFF.